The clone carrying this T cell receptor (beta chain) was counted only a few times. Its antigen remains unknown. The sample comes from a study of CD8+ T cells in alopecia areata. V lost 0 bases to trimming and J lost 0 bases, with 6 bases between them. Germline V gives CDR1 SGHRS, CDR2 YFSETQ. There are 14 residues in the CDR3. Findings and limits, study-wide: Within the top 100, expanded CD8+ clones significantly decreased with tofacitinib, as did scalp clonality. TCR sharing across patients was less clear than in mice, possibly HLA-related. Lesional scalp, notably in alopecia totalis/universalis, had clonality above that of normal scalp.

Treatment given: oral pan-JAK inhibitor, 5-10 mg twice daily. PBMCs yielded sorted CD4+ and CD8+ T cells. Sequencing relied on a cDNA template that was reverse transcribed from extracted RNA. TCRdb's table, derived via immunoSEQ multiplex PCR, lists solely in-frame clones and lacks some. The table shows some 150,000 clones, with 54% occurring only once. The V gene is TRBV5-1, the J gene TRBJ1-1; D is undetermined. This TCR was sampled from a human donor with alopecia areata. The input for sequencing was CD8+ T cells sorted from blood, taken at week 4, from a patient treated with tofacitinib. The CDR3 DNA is TGCGCCAGCAGCTTGGCAGCGGTGAACACTGAAGCTTTCTTT. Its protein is CASSLAAVNTEAFF. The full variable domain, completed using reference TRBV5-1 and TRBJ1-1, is KAGVTQTPRYLIKTRGQQVTLSCSPISGHRSVSWYQQTPGQGLQFLFEYFSETQRNKGNFPGRFSGRQFSNSRSEMNVSTLELGDSALYLCASSLAAVNTEAFFGQGTRLTVV.